Listed here are 26 T cell receptor beta chains from one sample, sequenced in a study of CD8 T cells in Susac syndrome (dated by TCRdb to between 2019 and 2020). The library was produced with the immunoSEQ multiplex PCR assay. RNA was extracted using the RNeasy kit, and 0.5 to 1 microgram was reverse transcribed with random hexamers. Using fastp at Q25 and MiXCR, TCRdb reprocessed the public reads and kept productive beta chains. Each CDR3 protein gets just one entry, which takes the most common genes and DNA from the rows behind it. The sample includes hundreds of thousands of distinct CDR3 sequences, with 85% to 95% observed a single time. The top ten clones comprise 0.082% of the sample. Sequencing was done on a sample of CD4+ T cells from PBMCs. These receptor sequences come from a human donor with multiple sclerosis.

This clonotype was counted once. This chain connects TRBV30 to TRBJ2-1; 7 bases line up with TRBD2. The CDR3 consists of 13 residues. Unmatched junction bases numbered 2, after V lost 3 bases and J lost 3 bases. Germline lookup yields CDR1 GTSNPN and CDR2 SVGIG (reference sequence). The CDR3 sequence is CAWSGGFYNEQFF. In DNA, the CDR3 is TGTGCCTGGAGCGGGGGGTTCTACAATGAGCAGTTCTTC.

V usage is TRBV2 and J usage is TRBJ1-2, with 7 bases fitting TRBD1. The CDR3 totals 14 residues. The junction had 8 bases not matched to a gene; V was cut back by 7 bases and J by 3 bases. Germline V gene data show CDR1 as SNHLY and CDR2 as FYNNEI. DNA of the CDR3: TGTGCCAGCACTCGACAGGGAGTTGACTATGGCTACACCTTC. Amino acid sequence: CASTRQGVDYGYTF. The whole variable domain, remainder taken from reference TRBV2 and TRBJ1-2, is EPEVTQTPSHQVTQMGQEVILRCVPISNHLYFYWYRQILGQKVEFLVSFYNNEISEKSEIFDDQFSVERPDGSNFTLKIRSTKLEDSAMYFCASTRQGVDYGYTFGSGTRLTVV.

The chain joins TRBV6-1 to TRBJ2-3; maybe TRBD2 (6 bases). The germline V gene has CDR1 MNHNS and CDR2 SASEGT. V shed 3 bases and J shed 6 bases, with 10 bases lying between them. This CDR3 has 13 residues. The CDR3 here is CASSDRRGDTQYF. In nucleotides, the CDR3 is TGTGCCAGCAGTGACCGGAGGGGCGATACGCAGTATTTT.

The chain is built from TRBV30 and TRBJ1-5, with TRBD1 matching 8 bases. This CDR3 is built from 15 residues. J gave up 2 bases and V 5 bases, and 8 bases lay outside the gene matches. The germline V gene has CDR1 GTSNPN and CDR2 SVGIG (reference sequence). CDR3: CAWVPPDRGNQPQHF. The CDR3 DNA is TGTGCCTGGGTTCCGCCGGACAGGGGCAATCAGCCCCAGCATTTT.

The chain's CDR3 is CASSPTPGRVGQPQHF. The DNA of the CDR3 is TGTGCCAGCAGCCCCACCCCGGGGAGGGTCGGACAGCCCCAGCATTTT. This chain joins TRBV3-1 and TRBJ1-5; D unresolved. CDR1 is LGHDT, CDR2 YNNKEL, per germline (reference sequence). This CDR3 region has 16 residues. Trimming removed 4 bases from V and 7 bases from J, with 20 bases in between.

The chain is built from TRBV15 and TRBJ1-5; D is undetermined. Trimming took off 4 bases at V and 3 bases at J, with 7 bases between the two ends. Germline V CDR1 and CDR2: LNHNV, YYDKDF (reference sequence). The CDR3 totals 13 residues. The CDR3 loop reads CATSKTTNQPQHF. The CDR3 DNA follows: TGTGCCACCAGCAAGACCACCAATCAGCCCCAGCATTTT.

The gene calls are TRBV15 and TRBJ2-3, with D maybe TRBD2 (6 bases). The germline CDR1 and CDR2 sequences are LNHNV and YYDKDF (reference sequence). The CDR3 is made up of 13 amino acids. The V gene lost 9 bases and the J gene lost 4 bases, with 14 bases spanning the gap. The CDR3 nucleotides read TGTGCCACAGCGGAGGGGCGCCCAGATACGCAGTATTTT. The encoded protein is CATAEGRPDTQYF.

This rearrangement joins TRBV30 to TRBJ2-7; D gene uncertain. Germline V gene data show CDR1 as GTSNPN and CDR2 as SVGIG (reference sequence). The V end lost 1 base, the J end lost 2 bases, and 15 bases lay between the germline ends. The CDR3 spans 15 residues. The CDR3 is CAWSGGTFGAYEQYV. CDR3 DNA sequence: TGTGCCTGGAGTGGTGGCACGTTCGGCGCCTACGAGCAGTACGTC.

This chain uses TRBV7-8 with TRBJ2-7; possible D gene TRBD1, 5 bases. The length of the CDR3 is 14 residues. Looked up from germline, CDR1 is SGHVS and CDR2 is FQNEAQ. Trimming cost V 0 bases and J 0 bases, with 6 bases left between them. The CDR3 is CASSLAGLSYEQYF. In nucleotides, the CDR3 is TGTGCCAGCAGCTTAGCGGGGCTCTCCTACGAGCAGTACTTC.

V and J are TRBV29-1 and TRBJ1-5; D unresolved. The CDR3 spans 13 residues. Per the germline V gene, CDR1 is SQVTM and CDR2 is ANQGSEA. V was cut by 4 bases and J by 0 bases, with 7 bases left in between. CDR3 loop: CSVVLGSNQPQHF. In DNA, the CDR3 is TGCAGCGTTGTATTGGGTAGCAATCAGCCCCAGCATTTT. Filled out from reference TRBV29-1 and TRBJ1-5, the complete variable domain reads SAVISQKPSRDICQRGTSLTIQCQVDSQVTMMFWYRQQPGQSLTLIATANQGSEATYESGFVIDKFPISRPNLTFSTLTVSNMSPEDSSIYLCSVVLGSNQPQHFGDGTRLSIL.

This chain joins TRBV7-9 and TRBJ2-6; 7 bases agree with TRBD2. This CDR3 region has 16 residues. Germline V gene lookup returns CDR1 SEHNR and CDR2 FQNEAQ (reference sequence). J gave up 0 bases and V 8 bases, and 7 bases lay outside the gene matches. In nucleotides, the CDR3 is TGTGCCAGCGAACCAGCGGGGTACTCTGGGGCCAACGTCCTGACTTTC. It is translated as CASEPAGYSGANVLTF.

The chain carries TRBV20-1 and TRBJ2-7, with no clear D. The CDR3 contains 12 residues. V was pared by 1 base and J by 3 bases, with 7 bases between. Germline V gene lookup returns CDR1 DFQATT and CDR2 SNEGSKA (reference sequence). CDR3 DNA: TGCAGTGCTAGAGGACCCGGCTACGAGCAGTACTTC. Its translation is CSARGPGYEQYF.

This chain links TRBV6-1 with TRBJ1-6; maybe TRBD1 (6 bases). The CDR3 spans 14 residues. Trimming shortened V by 2 bases and J by 8 bases, and 10 bases separated the two germline ends. Looked up from germline, CDR1 is MNHNS and CDR2 is SASEGT. DNA for the CDR3: TGTGCCAGCAGTGAACAGGGGCAGGATTCACCCCTCCACTTT. Residues: CASSEQGQDSPLHF.

The chain recombines TRBV27 with TRBJ2-1, with 9 bases matching TRBD2. Trimming at V came to 5 bases and at J to 6 bases, leaving 14 bases not matched to a gene. The CDR3 is made up of 17 amino acids. CDR1 and CDR2 from the germline V gene are MNHEY and SMNVEV (reference sequence). The CDR3 DNA is TGTGCCAGCAGTACCTCTCCTGGGCGGGGGGGTCTCAATGAGCAGTTCTTC. Its protein product is CASSTSPGRGGLNEQFF.

The chain employs TRBV20-1 and TRBJ2-1, with a weak D call TRBD1 (5 bases). The CDR3 extends over 14 amino acids. The V gene lost 0 bases and the J gene lost 4 bases, with 10 bases spanning the gap. Germline assignment: CDR1 DFQATT and CDR2 SNEGSKA (reference sequence). CDR3 in DNA: TGCAGTGCTAGAGACAGGGCACCGTACAATGAGCAGTTCTTC. Translating gives CSARDRAPYNEQFF.

The rearrangement joins TRBV29-1 to TRBJ1-2; D uncertain. Germline CDR1 SQVTM, CDR2 ANQGSEA. V lost 1 base to trimming and J lost 10 bases, with 13 bases between them. This CDR3 region has 12 residues. CDR3 sequence: CSVEAGRGDYTF. DNA for the CDR3: TGCAGCGTTGAAGCAGGTCGGGGTGACTACACCTTC.

This rearrangement joins TRBV29-1 to TRBJ1-2; D is undetermined. V was pared by 7 bases and J by 6 bases, with 24 bases between. The CDR3 is made up of 15 amino acids. Looked up from germline, CDR1 is SQVTM and CDR2 is ANQGSEA. CDR3 in amino acids: CSATGFQPTTDGYTF. The CDR3 coding sequence is TGCAGCGCCACGGGATTCCAACCCACTACGGATGGCTACACCTTC.

This clonotype was observed once. The gene calls are TRBV29-1 and TRBJ2-1; D remains ambiguous. The CDR3 runs to 10 residues. The V gene's germline CDR1 is SQVTM and CDR2 ANQGSEA. Trimming pared 4 bases from V and 8 bases from J, leaving 6 bases between. Here the CDR3 DNA reads TGCAGCGTTGTTGGTCATGAGCAGTTCTTC. The encoded protein is CSVVGHEQFF.

The chain carries TRBV2 and TRBJ1-5, with D perhaps matching TRBD1 (6 bases). In germline, CDR1 is SNHLY, CDR2 FYNNEI. There are 14 residues in the CDR3. Trimming removed 3 bases at V and 7 bases at J, with 13 bases between. CDR3 sequence (DNA): TGTGCCAGCAGTGAGTCCAGGGGCGGCCAGCCCCAGCATTTT. Translated, it gives CASSESRGGQPQHF.

The CDR3 protein is CASSLMLETQYF. The CDR3 DNA reads TGTGCCAGCAGCTTGATGTTGGAGACCCAGTACTTC. V and J are TRBV5-4 and TRBJ2-5; D unclear. Germline lookup yields CDR1 SGHNT and CDR2 YYREEE (reference sequence). Trimming removed 1 base from V and 5 bases from J, with 6 bases in between. This CDR3 region has 12 residues.

This sequence joins TRBV4-2 and TRBJ1-4; D not certain. The V end lost 0 bases, the J end lost 8 bases, and 13 bases lay between the germline ends. Germline CDR1 and CDR2: LGHNA and YNFKEQ. This CDR3 contains 15 residues. DNA of the CDR3: TGTGCCAGCAGCCAAGATCGGAAGTACGACGAAAAACTGTTTTTT. Its protein is CASSQDRKYDEKLFF.

The chain is built from TRBV7-2 and TRBJ1-2; D uncertain. The CDR3 runs 14 residues. In germline, CDR1 is SGHTA, CDR2 FQGNSA. Trimming left V 2 bases short and J 3 bases short, with 10 bases between. DNA of the CDR3: TGTGCCAGCAGCTTAATTCCCACAGACTATGGCTACACCTTC. As protein: CASSLIPTDYGYTF.

This clonotype was seen a handful of times. The J gene is TRBJ2-7, the V gene TRBV29-1, with 9 bases lining up with TRBD2. The V segment lost 6 bases and the J segment 6 bases; nucleotides outside the gene matches: 3. Germline V gene sequence: CDR1 SQVTM, CDR2 ANQGSEA. The CDR3 totals 11 residues. The DNA for the CDR3 is TGCAGCGTGGGGGGACTAGCCGAGCAGTACTTC. Amino acids: CSVGGLAEQYF.

The rearrangement joins TRBV3-1 to TRBJ2-5; TRBD1 agrees at 8 bases. Per the germline V gene, CDR1 is LGHDT and CDR2 is YNNKEL (reference sequence). This CDR3 comprises 13 residues. After removal of 3 bases from V and 5 bases from J, the junction contained 2 bases not matched to a gene. The CDR3: CASSHWDRETQYF. CDR3 coding DNA: TGTGCCAGCAGCCACTGGGACAGGGAGACCCAGTACTTC.

Here the CDR3 reads CSVGFTYEQYF. The CDR3 bases are TGCAGCGTTGGTTTCACCTACGAGCAGTACTTC. The V call is TRBV29-1, the J call TRBJ2-7; no clear D. The CDR3 is made up of 11 amino acids. Germline V gene sequence: CDR1 SQVTM, CDR2 ANQGSEA. Deletions cut 4 bases from V and 2 bases from J, with 6 bases between.

This clonotype was seen once. V usage is TRBV20-1 and J usage is TRBJ2-7; 10 bases are a match to TRBD2. V shed 6 bases, J shed 2 bases, and the junction held 4 bases outside the gene matches. The CDR3 is 13 residues long. Germline assignment: CDR1 DFQATT and CDR2 SNEGSKA (reference sequence). The CDR3 protein is CSATSGDPYEQYV. The CDR3, as DNA: TGCAGTGCCACTAGCGGGGACCCCTACGAGCAGTACGTC.